The 6 T cell receptor beta chains in this list originate from one sample, sequenced in a study of shared clonotypes between healthy human individuals. Data came from immunoSEQ multiplex PCR; TCRdb stores just in-frame clones and leaves some out. This table has roughly 650,000 clones, about 96% appearing once. Terminally differentiated effector memory CD45RA+ cells were left out of the naive CD8 fraction, which was CD45RO-negative and positively selected for CCR7. The sample consisted of naive CD8+ T cells sorted from blood. All receptors come from a woman in her 30s in good health.

Written as DNA, the CDR3 is TGTGCCAGCAGCTTAGAACAGATCTATGGCTACACCTTC. Its protein product is CASSLEQIYGYTF. The rearrangement joins TRBV11-2 to TRBJ1-2; D gene unclear. CDR3 length: 13 amino acids. From germline, CDR1 is SGHAT and CDR2 FQNNGV. Trimming pared 0 bases from V and 4 bases from J, leaving 6 bases between.

CDR3 in amino acids: CASSPEDRVTPYEQYF. CDR3 coding DNA: TGTGCCAGCAGCCCCGAGGACAGGGTAACTCCCTACGAGCAGTACTTC. The chain links TRBV9 to TRBJ2-7, with 8 bases aligning to TRBD1. This CDR3 has 16 residues. Germline CDR1 and CDR2: SGDLS and YYNGEE. The trim removed 4 bases at V and 2 bases at J, leaving 11 bases unmatched.

The rearrangement uses TRBV4-2 and TRBJ2-3; the match to TRBD2 covers 7 bases. Germline loops: CDR1 LGHNA, CDR2 YNFKEQ. V lost 3 bases, J lost 2 bases, and 8 bases stayed unmatched. The CDR3 has 16 residues. The CDR3 protein is CASSQALAEYTDTQYF. CDR3 bases: TGTGCCAGCAGCCAGGCCCTAGCGGAGTACACAGATACGCAGTATTTT.

J is TRBJ1-1 and V is TRBV6-1; 7 bases fit TRBD1. The CDR3 totals 14 residues. Germline values: CDR1 MNHNS, CDR2 SASEGT. V shed 8 bases and J 4 bases; nucleotides not matched to a gene: 10. The CDR3 loop reads CASGPTGWATEAFF. The DNA of the CDR3 is TGTGCCAGCGGGCCGACAGGGTGGGCCACTGAAGCTTTCTTT.

The V and J genes are TRBV6-6 and TRBJ1-1; a possible D gene is TRBD1 (5 bases). Trimming removed 1 base at V and 0 bases at J, with 12 bases between. The V gene's germline CDR1 is MNHNY and CDR2 SVGAGI (reference sequence). The CDR3 is 16 amino acids. The CDR3 DNA reads as TGTGCCAGCAGTTACTTACGACAGATCATGAACACTGAAGCTTTCTTT. Protein: CASSYLRQIMNTEAFF.

This clone was counted once. This chain connects TRBV5-6 to TRBJ1-1; D is unresolved. Germline V gene data show CDR1 as SGHDT and CDR2 as YYEEEE. This CDR3 is built from 16 residues. Trimming took off 3 bases at V and 1 base at J, with 16 bases between the two ends. CDR3 nucleotide sequence: TGTGCCAGCAGCTCGACCCCGGTCTCAACGAACACTGAAGCTTTCTTT. This translates into CASSSTPVSTNTEAFF.